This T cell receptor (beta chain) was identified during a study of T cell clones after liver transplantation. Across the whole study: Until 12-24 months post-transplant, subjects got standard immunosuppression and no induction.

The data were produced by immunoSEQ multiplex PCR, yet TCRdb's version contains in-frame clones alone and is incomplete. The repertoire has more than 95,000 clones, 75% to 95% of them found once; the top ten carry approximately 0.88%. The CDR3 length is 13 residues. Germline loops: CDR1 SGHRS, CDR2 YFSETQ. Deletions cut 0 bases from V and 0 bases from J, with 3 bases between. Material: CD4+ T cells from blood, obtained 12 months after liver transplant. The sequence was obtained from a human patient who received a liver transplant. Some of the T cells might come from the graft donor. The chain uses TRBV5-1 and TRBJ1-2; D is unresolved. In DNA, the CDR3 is TGCGCCAGCAGCTTGGTCGCTAACTATGGCTACACCTTC. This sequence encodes CASSLVANYGYTF.